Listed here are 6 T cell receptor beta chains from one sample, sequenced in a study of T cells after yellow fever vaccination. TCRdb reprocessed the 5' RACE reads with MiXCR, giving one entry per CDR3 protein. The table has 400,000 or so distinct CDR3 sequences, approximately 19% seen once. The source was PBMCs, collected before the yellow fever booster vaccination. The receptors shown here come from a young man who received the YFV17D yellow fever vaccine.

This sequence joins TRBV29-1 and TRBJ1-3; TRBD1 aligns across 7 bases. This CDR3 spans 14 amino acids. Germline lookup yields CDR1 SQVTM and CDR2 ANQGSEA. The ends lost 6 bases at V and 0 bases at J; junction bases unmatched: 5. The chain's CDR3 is CSVRDSSSGNTIYF. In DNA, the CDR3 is TGCAGCGTCCGGGACAGCTCCTCTGGAAACACCATATATTTT.

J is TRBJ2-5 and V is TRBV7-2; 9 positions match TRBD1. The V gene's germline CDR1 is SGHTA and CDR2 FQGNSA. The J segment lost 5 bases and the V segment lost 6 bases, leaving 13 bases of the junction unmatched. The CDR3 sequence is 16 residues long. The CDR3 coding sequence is TGTGCCAGCAGACTTCAGGAAGGGGACAGGGCGGAGACCCAGTACTTC. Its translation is CASRLQEGDRAETQYF.

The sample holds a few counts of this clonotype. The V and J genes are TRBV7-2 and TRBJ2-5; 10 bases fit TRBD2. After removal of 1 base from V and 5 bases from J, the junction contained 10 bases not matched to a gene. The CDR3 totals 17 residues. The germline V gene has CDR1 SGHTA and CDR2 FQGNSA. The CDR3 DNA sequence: TGTGCCAGCAGCTTAGGGGTAGCGGGGGGTTCTGGGGAGACCCAGTACTTC. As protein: CASSLGVAGGSGETQYF.

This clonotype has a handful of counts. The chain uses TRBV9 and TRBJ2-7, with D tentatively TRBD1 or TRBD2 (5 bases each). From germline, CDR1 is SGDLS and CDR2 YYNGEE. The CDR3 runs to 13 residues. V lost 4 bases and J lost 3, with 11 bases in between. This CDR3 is CASSTGPDYEQYF. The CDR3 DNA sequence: TGTGCCAGCAGCACGGGGCCCGACTACGAGCAGTACTTC.

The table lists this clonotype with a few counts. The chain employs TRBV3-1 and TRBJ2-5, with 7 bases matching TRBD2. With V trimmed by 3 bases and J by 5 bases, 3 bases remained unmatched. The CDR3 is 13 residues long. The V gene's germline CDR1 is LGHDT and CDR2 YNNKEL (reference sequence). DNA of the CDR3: TGTGCCAGCAGCCATGGCGGGGGTGAGACCCAGTACTTC. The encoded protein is CASSHGGGETQYF.

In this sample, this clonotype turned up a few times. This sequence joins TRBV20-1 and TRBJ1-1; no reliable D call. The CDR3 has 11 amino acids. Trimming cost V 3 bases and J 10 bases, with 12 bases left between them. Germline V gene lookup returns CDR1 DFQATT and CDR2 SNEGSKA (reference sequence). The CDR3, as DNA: TGCAGTGCTAGTGGCCCACCGGGAGCTTTCTTT. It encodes CSASGPPGAFF.